A selection of T cell receptor beta chains follows, all from one sample in a study of T cell clones after liver transplantation. TCRdb's copy holds only in-frame clones and misses some; the assay was immunoSEQ multiplex PCR. The sample has roughly 100,000 clones; around four fifths are singletons. This material consisted of CD4+ T cells from blood, taken before liver transplant. Receptor source: a human donor who received a liver transplant. Each CDR3 is given with its conserved first and last residue. The order of the fields is D gene, J gene, V gene, clone size, CDR3 DNA, CDR3 protein. The D gene is left open where the match is weak. Size values are once, few and many counts, or a class for expanded clones, and some rows have none.

d_call: .
j_call: TRBJ1-1
v_call: TRBV19
clone_size: .
cdr3_nt: TGTGCCAGTAGTATTTCAATTGCGAACACTGAAGCTTTCTTT
cdr3_aa: CASSISIANTEAFF

d_call: .
j_call: TRBJ1-2
v_call: TRBV19
clone_size: few
cdr3_nt: TGTGCCAGTAGTATGAGGGCGCACTATGGCTACACCTTC
cdr3_aa: CASSMRAHYGYTF

d_call: TRBD1
j_call: TRBJ1-1
v_call: TRBV6-1
clone_size: .
cdr3_nt: TGTGCCAGCAGGAAAGACAGGGGATGGAACACTGAAGCTTTCTTT
cdr3_aa: CASRKDRGWNTEAFF

d_call: .
j_call: TRBJ2-7
v_call: TRBV7-2
clone_size: .
cdr3_nt: TGTGCCAGCAGCTTAATGGGACTTGCTGCCTACGAGCAGTACTTC
cdr3_aa: CASSLMGLAAYEQYF

d_call: TRBD1
j_call: TRBJ2-5
v_call: TRBV18
clone_size: .
cdr3_nt: TGTGCCAGCACGAACCAAGGACAGGGACAAGAGACCCAGTACTTC
cdr3_aa: CASTNQGQGQETQYF

d_call: .
j_call: TRBJ2-7
v_call: TRBV11-2
clone_size: once
cdr3_nt: TGTGCCAGCAGCTACTCCTACGAGCAGTACTTC
cdr3_aa: CASSYSYEQYF

d_call: .
j_call: TRBJ1-3
v_call: TRBV7-9
clone_size: once
cdr3_nt: TGTGCCAGCAGCCTAGCAGGGTGGGACACCATATATTTT
cdr3_aa: CASSLAGWDTIYF

d_call: .
j_call: TRBJ1-1
v_call: TRBV7-2
clone_size: .
cdr3_nt: TGTGCCAGCAGCTTCGACGAGGGAAGGAACACTGAAGCTTTCTTT
cdr3_aa: CASSFDEGRNTEAFF

d_call: TRBD1
j_call: TRBJ2-7
v_call: TRBV11-2
clone_size: .
cdr3_nt: TGTGCCAGCAGCTTCCGGGACAGGGGGTTCCACGAGCAGTACTTC
cdr3_aa: CASSFRDRGFHEQYF

d_call: TRBD1
j_call: TRBJ1-5
v_call: TRBV11-2
clone_size: .
cdr3_nt: TGTGCCAGCAGCCCCGGGACAGGGTTCAATCAGCCCCAGCATTTT
cdr3_aa: CASSPGTGFNQPQHF

d_call: .
j_call: TRBJ2-3
v_call: TRBV29-1
clone_size: .
cdr3_nt: TGCAGCGTACCCACTAGAGCGCGCACAGATACGCAGTATTTT
cdr3_aa: CSVPTRARTDTQYF

d_call: TRBD1
j_call: TRBJ1-2
v_call: TRBV4-3
clone_size: .
cdr3_nt: TGCGCCAGCAGCCAAGTTACAGGGGGCTGGGGTGGCTACACCTTC
cdr3_aa: CASSQVTGGWGGYTF

d_call: TRBD2
j_call: TRBJ2-7
v_call: TRBV2
clone_size: .
cdr3_nt: TGTGCCGGACGGGGGGATGGGGACGAGCAGTACTTC
cdr3_aa: CAGRGDGDEQYF

d_call: .
j_call: TRBJ2-7
v_call: TRBV11-2
clone_size: .
cdr3_nt: TGTGCCAGCAGCCCCCGGGACCGGCTCTACGAGCAGTACTTC
cdr3_aa: CASSPRDRLYEQYF

d_call: .
j_call: TRBJ1-1
v_call: TRBV11-1
clone_size: .
cdr3_nt: TGTGCCAGCAGCTTAGCTCCGGACACTGAAGCTTTCTTT
cdr3_aa: CASSLAPDTEAFF

d_call: .
j_call: TRBJ2-1
v_call: TRBV9
clone_size: .
cdr3_nt: TGTGCCAGCAGCGTAGTAAGCGGAAGCTACAATGAGCAGTTCTTC
cdr3_aa: CASSVVSGSYNEQFF

d_call: .
j_call: TRBJ2-1
v_call: TRBV7-3
clone_size: .
cdr3_nt: TGTGCCAGCAGCTTGGACAGGCGGGGCAATGAGCAGTTCTTC
cdr3_aa: CASSLDRRGNEQFF

d_call: .
j_call: TRBJ2-7
v_call: TRBV6-5
clone_size: .
cdr3_nt: TGTGCCAGCAGTGCCCGGACGGACAGCTACGAGCAGTACTTC
cdr3_aa: CASSARTDSYEQYF

d_call: .
j_call: TRBJ1-3
v_call: TRBV27
clone_size: .
cdr3_nt: TGTGCCAGCAGTTTATCCCCTAAGAACACCATATATTTT
cdr3_aa: CASSLSPKNTIYF

d_call: .
j_call: TRBJ2-3
v_call: TRBV7-2
clone_size: .
cdr3_nt: TGTGCCAGCAGCTTAGCTCCGTTGGATACGCAGTATTTT
cdr3_aa: CASSLAPLDTQYF

d_call: TRBD2
j_call: TRBJ2-3
v_call: TRBV19
clone_size: .
cdr3_nt: TGTGCCAGTAGTCCCACTAGCGGCGCCACAGATACGCAGTATTTT
cdr3_aa: CASSPTSGATDTQYF

d_call: .
j_call: TRBJ1-1
v_call: TRBV6-4
clone_size: .
cdr3_nt: TGTGCCAGCAGTGTAGGGCCGAACACTGAAGCTTTCTTT
cdr3_aa: CASSVGPNTEAFF

d_call: TRBD1
j_call: TRBJ1-1
v_call: TRBV14
clone_size: .
cdr3_nt: TGTGCCAGCAGCCAAGTGGGGACAGGGATCAACACTGAAGCTTTCTTT
cdr3_aa: CASSQVGTGINTEAFF